These T cell receptor beta chains were read from a single sample in a study of T cell changes during pregnancy in multiple sclerosis. Some clones are missing from TCRdb's copy, which holds only in-frame ones; the method was immunoSEQ multiplex PCR. The sample records around 50,000 clones, about 83% being singletons. The sequenced sample was peripheral blood from another person, used as feeder cells. These receptors all stem from a human donor whose cells served as feeder cells for cultures in a pregnancy study. Each CDR3 is given with its conserved first and last residue. The D gene is left open where the match is weak. Not all rows give a size; the values are once, few, many and, for expanded clones, a class.

V gene,clone size,J gene,D gene,CDR3 DNA,CDR3 protein
TRBV5-4,-,TRBJ1-4,-,TGTGCCAGCAGCTTGGCCGAAGGGACCGGTGAAAAACTGTTTTTT,CASSLAEGTGEKLFF
TRBV6-4,few,TRBJ1-2,-,TGTGCCAGCAGTGATCGGGGGGGCTACACCTTC,CASSDRGGYTF
TRBV15,-,TRBJ2-1,-,TGTGCCACCAGCGAAATAAATGAGCAGTTCTTC,CATSEINEQFF
TRBV7-2,-,TRBJ1-1,-,TGTGCCAGCAGCTCCGCGCGGAACACTGAAGCTTTCTTT,CASSSARNTEAFF
TRBV7-3,-,TRBJ2-3,-,TGTGCCAGCAGCTTAGTAGGAGAAGGGGCAGATACGCAGTATTTT,CASSLVGEGADTQYF
TRBV19,-,TRBJ2-3,-,TGTGCCAGTAAGGGCAGGACAAGCACAGATACGCAGTATTTT,CASKGRTSTDTQYF
TRBV28,-,TRBJ2-7,-,TGTGCCAGCAGTTTAGGGGCAGACCTTCCCTACGAGCAGTACTTC,CASSLGADLPYEQYF
TRBV7-2,-,TRBJ2-3,-,TGTGCCAGCAGCTTAGCACAGGGAGGCACAGATACGCAGTATTTT,CASSLAQGGTDTQYF
TRBV7-2,-,TRBJ2-7,TRBD2,TGTGCCAGCAGCTTAGGGATAGCGGGAGTAAGAGAGCAGTACTTC,CASSLGIAGVREQYF
TRBV30,-,TRBJ1-2,-,TGTGCCTGGAGTGGCCTCGGACAGAGAAGAAACTATGGCTACACCTTC,CAWSGLGQRRNYGYTF
TRBV19,-,TRBJ1-6,-,TGTGCCAGTAGTATAGTTTTCAGTGGGACTGCTAACTATAATTCACCCCTCCACTTT,CASSIVFSGTANYNSPLHF
TRBV27,-,TRBJ2-1,TRBD2,TGTGCCAGCAGTTCCCCCCTAGCGGGAGTAAATGAGCAGTTCTTC,CASSSPLAGVNEQFF
TRBV27,-,TRBJ1-2,-,TGTGCCAGCAGTTTATTGGCGGGCGGTGGGGGCTACACCTTC,CASSLLAGGGGYTF
TRBV7-3,-,TRBJ2-5,-,TGTGCCAGCAGCGTGGGAGGCCCACAAGAGACCCAGTACTTC,CASSVGGPQETQYF
TRBV28,-,TRBJ2-7,TRBD2,TGTGCCAGCGGTCCCGGGGGGTCGGCCTACGAGCAGTACTTC,CASGPGGSAYEQYF
TRBV11-2,-,TRBJ1-1,-,TGTGCCAGCAGCTTAGGGACAGCCGTGAACACTGAAGCTTTCTTT,CASSLGTAVNTEAFF
TRBV6-5,-,TRBJ1-2,-,TGTGCCAGCAGACCACGGACGGCTAACTATGGCTACACCTTC,CASRPRTANYGYTF
TRBV5-1,-,TRBJ1-4,-,TGCGCCAGCAGCTTGGGTTCCGGGCTTAATGAAAAACTGTTTTTT,CASSLGSGLNEKLFF
TRBV2,-,TRBJ1-5,TRBD1,TGTGCCAGCACGACAGGGGGCATAAATCAGCCCCAGCATTTT,CASTTGGINQPQHF
TRBV2,-,TRBJ2-2,TRBD1,TGTGCCAGCAGACCACCGGGACAGGGAAACACCGGGGAGCTGTTTTTT,CASRPPGQGNTGELFF
TRBV4-1,-,TRBJ1-4,TRBD1,TGCGCCAGCAGTCGGACAGGGTTCGAAAAACTGTTTTTT,CASSRTGFEKLFF